This TCR beta chain was identified in a study of blood T cell repertoires in COVID-19. In the study overall: PBMCs, B-cell-depleted T cells, or T cells were the source of the cDNA or gDNA that made up the material.

This CDR3 is 11 amino acids long. The V gene's germline CDR1 is DFQATT and CDR2 SNEGSKA (reference sequence). Between the trimmed V and J ends, which lost 4 bases and 4 bases, there was a span of 8 bases. Method: immunoSEQ multiplex PCR; TCRdb's copy keeps in-frame clones and lacks some. The data show fewer than 150,000 clones, 65% to 80% seen once. The origin of this receptor is a man in his sixties or seventies with acute or convalescent COVID-19. The chain employs TRBV20-1 and TRBJ2-7, with D possibly being TRBD1 (6 bases). Sequencing was performed on peripheral blood. CDR3: CSATTGYEQYF. The CDR3 DNA is TGCAGTGCTACTACAGGGTACGAGCAGTACTTC.